This entry lists 7 T cell receptor beta chains sequenced from one sample in a study of metastatic and nonmetastatic thyroid tumors. TCRdb used MiXCR to call clones anew from the PCR reads. The data show roughly 93,000 clones, with about 12% seen just once and 11% held by the top ten. Thyroid surgery had not been preceded by any treatment in any patient. Sequenced input: blood. These receptors were collected from a female donor with papillary thyroid cancer or a benign thyroid nodule (not recorded which). Some clones in this sample may be carry-over from other donors' samples.

This clone was recorded many times. This CDR3 reads CASSRLRDNEQFF. CDR3 coding DNA: TGTGCCAGCAGCCGCCTCCGGGACAATGAGCAGTTCTTC. V is TRBV6-1 and J is TRBJ2-1, with D hard to call. V was shortened by 6 bases and J by 5 bases, with 11 bases between the two germline ends. The CDR3 runs to 13 residues. Germline V gene lookup returns CDR1 MNHNS and CDR2 SASEGT.

This clone was counted ten times or more. V and J are TRBV5-1 and TRBJ1-5; tentative D call: TRBD1 (5 bases). This CDR3 has 15 residues. V dropped 4 bases and J dropped 6 bases, with 17 bases sitting between them. The germline CDR1 and CDR2 sequences are SGHRS and YFSETQ. CDR3 residues: CASSNNQYRTQPQHF. The CDR3 region has the DNA TGCGCCAGCAGCAATAACCAATACAGGACTCAGCCCCAGCATTTT.

Notes on this clone: A much larger clone sits a single nucleotide away, making a read error possible. The same CDR3 can be traced to other DNA sequences in this sample. V and J are TRBV2 and TRBJ2-1, with D uncertain. There are 10 residues in the CDR3. Trimming removed 9 bases at V and 7 bases at J, with 7 bases between. Germline V gene data show CDR1 as SNHLY and CDR2 as FYNNEI. This CDR3 reads CASGVNEQFF. The CDR3 region has the DNA TGTGCCAGTGGTGTGAATGAGCAGTTCTTC.

This clone was seen repeatedly, ten times or more. The chain joins TRBV20-1 to TRBJ2-3, with a weak D call TRBD1 (6 bases). The V and J ends lost 4 bases and 2 bases respectively, with 10 bases between them. CDR1 is DFQATT and CDR2 is SNEGSKA in the germline V gene (reference sequence). The CDR3 contains 13 residues. CDR3 DNA sequence: TGCAGTGCTACACGACAGGTCACAGATACGCAGTATTTT. It encodes CSATRQVTDTQYF.

This clone was counted ten times or more. The chain couples TRBV25-1 to TRBJ2-1, with TRBD2 matching 9 bases. Germline V lookup: CDR1 MGHDK, CDR2 SYGVNS. This CDR3 is 14 amino acids long. Here the CDR3 DNA reads TGTGTCTCACAGGCGGGAGGGGTCTACAATGAGCAGTTCTTC. Amino acid sequence: CVSQAGGVYNEQFF.

This clone came up many times. The chain joins TRBV3-1 to TRBJ2-7; tentatively, D is TRBD2 (5 bases). The V and J ends lost 1 base and 5 bases respectively, with 12 bases between them. The CDR3 spans 14 residues. CDR1 is LGHDT, CDR2 YNNKEL, per germline (reference sequence). CDR3 residues: CASSQVTKLNEQYF. CDR3 nucleotides: TGTGCCAGCAGCCAAGTGACTAAGCTGAACGAGCAGTACTTC.

This clone was picked up many times. V usage is TRBV28 and J usage is TRBJ1-1; D is unclear. The CDR3 is 11 amino acids. The V gene lost 6 bases and the J gene lost 10 bases, with 12 bases spanning the gap. In germline, CDR1 is MDHEN, CDR2 SYDVKM. CDR3 protein: CASSTPLRAFF. The CDR3 DNA is TGTGCCAGCAGCACCCCCCTCCGAGCTTTCTTT.